This T cell receptor (beta chain) was sequenced for a study of T cells in Graves' hyperthyroidism and ophthalmopathy. This clonotype was picked up many times. RNA transcripts served as the template for amplifying TCR beta CDR3 regions. The HTBI primer set was used in a first-round RT-PCR of the TCR CDR3. TCRdb analysed the multiplex PCR reads with MiXCR anew, one entry per CDR3 protein. The sample includes about 200,000 distinct CDR3 sequences, about 17% seen only once; the top ten take over 45%. The CDR3 is 12 residues long. Trimming shortened V by 5 bases and J by 2 bases, and 10 bases separated the two germline ends. Germline V gene data show CDR1 as GTSNPN and CDR2 as SVGIG (reference sequence).

This sequence originates from a woman aged 45-65 years with Graves' hyperthyroidism. The sample comprised blood. The chain recombines TRBV30 with TRBJ2-7; D is possibly TRBD1 (5 bases). CDR3 DNA sequence: TGTGCCTGGGGAAGGGGCCCCTACGAGCAGTACTTC. The encoded protein is CAWGRGPYEQYF.